This TCR beta chain was identified in a study of response to subunit inactivated influenza vaccine. General observations from the study: Authors proposed each seasonal influenza vaccination draws in few new T cells.

For this clonotype: What it recognizes is unknown.

Each CDR3 protein gets one entry after TCRdb re-called the RT-PCR reads with MiXCR. The table includes some 520,000 distinct CDR3 sequences, about 15% detected once. This clonotype was obtained from a man aged 50 to 75 who received an inactivated influenza vaccine. Sequenced here: CD4+ T cells sorted from PBMCs, sampled less than 25 months after vaccination.

The CDR3 spells CSAREGNGVAFF. As DNA, the CDR3 is TGCAGTGCTAGAGAAGGCAATGGTGTGGCTTTCTTT. This chain links TRBV20-1 with TRBJ1-1; D unresolved. The CDR3 has 12 residues. Deletions cut 0 bases from V and 11 bases from J, with 13 bases between. Germline CDR1 reads DFQATT; CDR2 reads SNEGSKA (reference sequence).